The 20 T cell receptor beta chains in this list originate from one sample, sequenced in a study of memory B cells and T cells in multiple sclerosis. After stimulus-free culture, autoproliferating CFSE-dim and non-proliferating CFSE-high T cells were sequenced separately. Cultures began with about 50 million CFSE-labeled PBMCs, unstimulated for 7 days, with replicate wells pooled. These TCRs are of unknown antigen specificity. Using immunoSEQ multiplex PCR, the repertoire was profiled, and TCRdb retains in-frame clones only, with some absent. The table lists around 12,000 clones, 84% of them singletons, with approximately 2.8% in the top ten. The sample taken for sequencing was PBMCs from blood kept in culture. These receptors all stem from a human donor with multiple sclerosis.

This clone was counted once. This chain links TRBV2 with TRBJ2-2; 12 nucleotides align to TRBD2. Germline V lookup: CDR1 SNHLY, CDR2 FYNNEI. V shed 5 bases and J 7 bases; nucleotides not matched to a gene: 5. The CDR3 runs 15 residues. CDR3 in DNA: TGTGCCAGCAGTCCCCTAGCGGGGGGGCTCGGGGAGCTGTTTTTT. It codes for CASSPLAGGLGELFF.

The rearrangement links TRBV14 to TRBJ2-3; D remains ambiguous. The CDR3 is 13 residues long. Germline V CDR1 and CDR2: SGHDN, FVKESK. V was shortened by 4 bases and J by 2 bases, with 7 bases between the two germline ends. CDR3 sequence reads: CASSRRATDTQYF. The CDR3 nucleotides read TGTGCCAGCAGCCGACGGGCCACAGATACGCAGTATTTT.

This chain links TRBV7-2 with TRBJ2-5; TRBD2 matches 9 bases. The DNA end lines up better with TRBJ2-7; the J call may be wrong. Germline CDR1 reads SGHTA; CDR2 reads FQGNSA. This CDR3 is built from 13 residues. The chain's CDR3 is CASSLTSGYEQYF. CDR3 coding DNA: TGTGCCAGCAGCTTGACTAGCGGATACGAGCAGTACTTC.

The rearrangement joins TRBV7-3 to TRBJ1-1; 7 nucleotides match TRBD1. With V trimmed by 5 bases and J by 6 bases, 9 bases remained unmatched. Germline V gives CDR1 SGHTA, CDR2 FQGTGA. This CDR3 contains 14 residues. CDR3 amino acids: CASSPRGTDSEAFF. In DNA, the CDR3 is TGTGCCAGCAGCCCAAGAGGGACAGACTCTGAAGCTTTCTTT.

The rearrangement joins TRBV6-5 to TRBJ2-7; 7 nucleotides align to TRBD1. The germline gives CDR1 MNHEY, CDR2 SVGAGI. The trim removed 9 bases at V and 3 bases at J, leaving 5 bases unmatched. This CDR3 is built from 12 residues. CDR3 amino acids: CASRDSLYEQYF. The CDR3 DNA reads TGTGCCAGTCGGGACAGCCTCTACGAGCAGTACTTC.

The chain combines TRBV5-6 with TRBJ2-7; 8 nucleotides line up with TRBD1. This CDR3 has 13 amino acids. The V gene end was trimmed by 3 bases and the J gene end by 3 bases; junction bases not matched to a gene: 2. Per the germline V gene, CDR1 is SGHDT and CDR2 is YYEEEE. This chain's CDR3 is CASSYGQGYEQYF. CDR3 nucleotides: TGTGCCAGCAGCTACGGACAGGGCTACGAGCAGTACTTC.

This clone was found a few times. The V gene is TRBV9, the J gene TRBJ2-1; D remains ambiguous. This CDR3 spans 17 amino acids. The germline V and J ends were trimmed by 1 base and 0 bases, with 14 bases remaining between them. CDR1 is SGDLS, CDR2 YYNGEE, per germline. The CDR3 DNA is TGTGCCAGCAGCGTAAGCAGGAGCAGGAGCTCCTACAATGAGCAGTTCTTC. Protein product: CASSVSRSRSSYNEQFF. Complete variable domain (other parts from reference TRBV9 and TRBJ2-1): DSGVTQTPKHLITATGQRVTLRCSPRSGDLSVYWYQQSLDQGLQFLIQYYNGEERAKGNILERFSAQQFPDLHSELNLSSLELGDSALYFCASSVSRSRSSYNEQFFGPGTRLTVL.

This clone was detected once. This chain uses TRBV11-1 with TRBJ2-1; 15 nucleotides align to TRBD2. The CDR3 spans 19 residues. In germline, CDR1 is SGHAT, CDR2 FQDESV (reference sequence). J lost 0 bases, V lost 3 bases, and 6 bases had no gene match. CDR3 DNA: TGTGCCAGCAGCTTCACGGGACTAGCGGGGGGCCGCTCCTACAATGAGCAGTTCTTC. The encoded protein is CASSFTGLAGGRSYNEQFF.

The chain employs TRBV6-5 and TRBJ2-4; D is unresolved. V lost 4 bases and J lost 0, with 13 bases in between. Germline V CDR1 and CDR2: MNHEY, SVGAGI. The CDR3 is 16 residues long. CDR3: CASSFTPRLAKNIQYF. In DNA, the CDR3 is TGTGCCAGCAGTTTTACTCCTCGGCTAGCCAAAAACATTCAGTACTTC.

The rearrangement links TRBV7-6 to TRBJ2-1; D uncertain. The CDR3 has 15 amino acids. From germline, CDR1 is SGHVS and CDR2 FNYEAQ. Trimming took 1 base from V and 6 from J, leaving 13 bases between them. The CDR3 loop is CASSLEALEGNEQFF. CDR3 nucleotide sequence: TGTGCCAGCAGCTTAGAGGCCCTAGAAGGCAATGAGCAGTTCTTC. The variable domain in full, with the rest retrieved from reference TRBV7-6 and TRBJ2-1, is GAGVSQSPRYKVTKRGQDVALRCDPISGHVSLYWYRQALGQGPEFLTYFNYEAQQDKSGLPNDRFSAERPEGSISTLTIQRTEQRDSAMYRCASSLEALEGNEQFFGPGTRLTVL.

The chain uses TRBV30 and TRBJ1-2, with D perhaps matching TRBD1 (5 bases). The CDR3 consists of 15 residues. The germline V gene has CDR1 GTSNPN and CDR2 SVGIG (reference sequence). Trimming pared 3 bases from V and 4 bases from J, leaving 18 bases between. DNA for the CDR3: TGTGCCTGGAGGGCGGCGGGGCAGGGAGGCTATGGCTACACCTTC. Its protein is CAWRAAGQGGYGYTF.

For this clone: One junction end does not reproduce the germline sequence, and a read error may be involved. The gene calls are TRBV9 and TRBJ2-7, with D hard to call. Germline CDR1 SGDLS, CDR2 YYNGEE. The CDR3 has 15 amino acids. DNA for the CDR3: TGTGCCAGCAGCGTAGGGCCAGGACCTTCCTACGGGCAGTACTTC. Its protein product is CASSVGPGPSYGQYF.

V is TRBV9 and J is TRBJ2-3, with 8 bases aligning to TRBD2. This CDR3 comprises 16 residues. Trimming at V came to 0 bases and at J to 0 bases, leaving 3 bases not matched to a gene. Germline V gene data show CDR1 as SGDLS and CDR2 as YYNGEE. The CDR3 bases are TGTGCCAGCAGCGTAGGTAGCGGGACTAGCACAGATACGCAGTATTTT. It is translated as CASSVGSGTSTDTQYF.

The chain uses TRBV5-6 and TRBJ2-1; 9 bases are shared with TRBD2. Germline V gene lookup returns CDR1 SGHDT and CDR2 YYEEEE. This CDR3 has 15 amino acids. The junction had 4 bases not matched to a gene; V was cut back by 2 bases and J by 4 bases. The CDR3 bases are TGTGCCAGCAGCTTATCGAGCGGGGGGTACAATGAGCAGTTCTTC. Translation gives CASSLSSGGYNEQFF.

CDR3 sequence reads: CASSYVGGGLVRYTF. The CDR3 coding sequence is TGTGCCAGCAGTTACGTCGGGGGAGGTCTAGTTAGGTACACCTTC. The V gene is TRBV6-6, the J gene TRBJ1-2, with a weak D call TRBD1 (5 bases). This CDR3 is built from 15 residues. Germline assignment: CDR1 MNHNY and CDR2 SVGAGI (reference sequence). Trimming pared 2 bases from V and 11 bases from J, leaving 21 bases between.

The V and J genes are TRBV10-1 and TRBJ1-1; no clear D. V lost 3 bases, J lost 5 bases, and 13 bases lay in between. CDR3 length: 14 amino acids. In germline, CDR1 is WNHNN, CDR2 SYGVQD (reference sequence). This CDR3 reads CASSDALSGTEAFF. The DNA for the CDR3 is TGCGCCAGCAGTGATGCTCTTAGTGGGACTGAAGCTTTCTTT.

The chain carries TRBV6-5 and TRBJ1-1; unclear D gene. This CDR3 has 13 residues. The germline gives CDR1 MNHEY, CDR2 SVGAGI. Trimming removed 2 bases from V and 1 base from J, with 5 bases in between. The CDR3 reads CASSYGQNTEAFF. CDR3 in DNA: TGTGCCAGCAGTTACGGGCAGAACACTGAAGCTTTCTTT.

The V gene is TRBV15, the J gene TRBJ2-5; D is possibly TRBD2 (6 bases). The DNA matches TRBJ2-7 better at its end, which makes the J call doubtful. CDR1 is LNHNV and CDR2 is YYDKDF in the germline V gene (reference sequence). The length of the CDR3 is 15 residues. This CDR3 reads CATSRDRTRRGEQYF. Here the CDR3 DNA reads TGTGCCACCAGCAGAGATAGGACCCGGCGGGGCGAGCAGTACTTC.

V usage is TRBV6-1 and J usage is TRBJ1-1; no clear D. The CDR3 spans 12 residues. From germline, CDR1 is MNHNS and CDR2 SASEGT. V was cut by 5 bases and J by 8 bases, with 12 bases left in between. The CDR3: CASSKRPVEAFF. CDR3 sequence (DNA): TGTGCCAGCAGTAAACGGCCTGTAGAAGCTTTCTTT.

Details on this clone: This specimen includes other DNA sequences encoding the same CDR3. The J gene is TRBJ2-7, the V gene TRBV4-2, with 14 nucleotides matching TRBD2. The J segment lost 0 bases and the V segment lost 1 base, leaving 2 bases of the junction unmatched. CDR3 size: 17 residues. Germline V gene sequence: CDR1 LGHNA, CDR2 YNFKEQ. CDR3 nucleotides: TGTGCCAGCAGCCAAGGACTAGCGGGGGGGAACTCCTACGAGCAGTACTTC. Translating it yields CASSQGLAGGNSYEQYF.